The clone carrying this T cell receptor beta chain came up once. The source of the sample is a study of shared clonotypes between healthy human individuals. Germline lookup yields CDR1 LNHDA and CDR2 SQIVND (reference sequence). V lost 5 bases and J lost 4; bases outside the gene matches: 10. The CDR3 runs to 15 residues. The authors ran the assay at deep level. Repertoires were generated with immunoSEQ multiplex PCR, while TCRdb's copy carries only in-frame clones and drops some. The table has about half a million clones, roughly three quarters seen once. Sequenced sample: PBMCs. This chain uses TRBV19 with TRBJ2-5; 7 nucleotides agree with TRBD1. The origin of this receptor is a middle-aged woman in good health. Some clones in this sample may be carry-over from other donors' samples. Here the CDR3 reads CASSAFSTGPETQYF. DNA for the CDR3: TGTGCCAGTAGTGCTTTCTCGACAGGGCCAGAGACCCAGTACTTC.